This TCR beta chain originates from a study of blood T cells in healthy people across ages. For the study at large: Researchers report that template switching captured about one barcoded beta molecule per two T cells. Study-wide points: Per-million-T-cell TCR beta diversity fell roughly linearly with age. A greater number of naive CD4+ cells and higher diversity distinguished long-lived donors from aged donors.

A J-beta primer mix and a sample-barcoded 5' primer were used in a second PCR of roughly 7 to 12 cycles. Via MiXCR, TCRdb re-called the 5' RACE reads, giving one row per CDR3 protein. The repertoire has about 2 million distinct CDR3 sequences, approximately 50% of them found once; the top ten carry about 2.1%. CDR1 SQVTM and CDR2 ANQGSEA come from the germline V gene. This CDR3 contains 12 residues. V lost 5 bases to trimming and J lost 4 bases; unmatched junction nucleotides: 4. Note on this clonotype: Its antigen remains unidentified.

V and J are TRBV29-1 and TRBJ1-1, with 7 bases aligning to TRBD1. The sequence derives from a woman between 40 and 55 years old in good health. Sequenced: blood. For the CDR3, the DNA is TGCAGCGTTACCCGGGACAGCACTGAAGCTTTCTTT. Translation: CSVTRDSTEAFF.